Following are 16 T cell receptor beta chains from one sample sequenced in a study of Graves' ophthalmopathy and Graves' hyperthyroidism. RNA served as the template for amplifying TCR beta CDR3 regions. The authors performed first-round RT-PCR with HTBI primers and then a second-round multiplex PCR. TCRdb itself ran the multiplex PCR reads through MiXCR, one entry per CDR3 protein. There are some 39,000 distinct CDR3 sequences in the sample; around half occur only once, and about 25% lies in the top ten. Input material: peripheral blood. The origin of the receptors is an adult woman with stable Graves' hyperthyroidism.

The CDR3 reads CSARDPLDRGLETQYF. The CDR3 DNA sequence: TGCAGTGCTAGAGATCCCCTCGACAGGGGGCTAGAGACCCAGTACTTC. V gene TRBV20-1 combines with J gene TRBJ2-5, with TRBD1 matching 10 bases. This CDR3 region has 16 residues. The trim removed 0 bases at V and 4 bases at J, leaving 8 bases unmatched. CDR1 is DFQATT, CDR2 SNEGSKA, per germline (reference sequence).

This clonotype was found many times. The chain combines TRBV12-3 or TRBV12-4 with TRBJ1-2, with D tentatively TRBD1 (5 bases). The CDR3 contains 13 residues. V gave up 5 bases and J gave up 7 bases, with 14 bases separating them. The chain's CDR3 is CASSLGQPGGYTF. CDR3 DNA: TGTGCCAGCAGTCTGGGGCAGCCGGGTGGCTACACCTTC.

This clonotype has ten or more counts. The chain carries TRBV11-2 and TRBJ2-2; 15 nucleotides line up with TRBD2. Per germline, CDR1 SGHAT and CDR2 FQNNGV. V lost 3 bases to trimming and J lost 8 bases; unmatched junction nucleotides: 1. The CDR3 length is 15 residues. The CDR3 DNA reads TGTGCCAGCAGCTTCGGACTAGCGGGAGGGGGGGAGCTGTTTTTT. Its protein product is CASSFGLAGGGELFF.

CDR3 sequence (DNA): TGTGCCATCAAGGCAAGGACCGCTAGCCCTGGCACAGATACGCAGTATTTT. Amino acids: CAIKARTASPGTDTQYF. The gene calls are TRBV10-3 and TRBJ2-3; the D gene is possibly TRBD2 (5 bases). CDR3 length: 17 residues. The ends were cut back, 7 bases at V and 1 base at J, with 21 bases in the middle. The V gene's germline CDR1 is ENHRY and CDR2 SYGVKD.

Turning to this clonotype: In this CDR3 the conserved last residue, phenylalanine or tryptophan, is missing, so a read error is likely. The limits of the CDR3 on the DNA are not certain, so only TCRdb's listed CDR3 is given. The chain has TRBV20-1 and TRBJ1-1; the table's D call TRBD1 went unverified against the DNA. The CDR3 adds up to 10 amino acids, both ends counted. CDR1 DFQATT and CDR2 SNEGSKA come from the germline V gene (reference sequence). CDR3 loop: CSLRGTEALL.

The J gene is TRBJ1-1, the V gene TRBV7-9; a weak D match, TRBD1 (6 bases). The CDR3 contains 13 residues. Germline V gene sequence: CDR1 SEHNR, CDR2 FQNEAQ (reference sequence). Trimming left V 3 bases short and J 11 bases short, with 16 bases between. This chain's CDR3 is CASSLNFRGWAFF. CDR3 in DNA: TGTGCCAGCAGCTTGAACTTCAGGGGATGGGCTTTCTTT.

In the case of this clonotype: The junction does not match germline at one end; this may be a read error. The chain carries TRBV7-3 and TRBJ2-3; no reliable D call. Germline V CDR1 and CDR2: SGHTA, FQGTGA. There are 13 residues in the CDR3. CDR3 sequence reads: CASNLKLFSAQYF. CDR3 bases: TGTGCCAGCAACTTAAAATTATTCTCGGCGCAGTATTTT.

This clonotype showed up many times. The DNA for the CDR3 is TGTGCCAGCAGCTTAGGGAGAGCTGAAAAACTGTTTTTT. This encodes CASSLGRAEKLFF. This chain connects TRBV7-9 to TRBJ1-4; D is unclear. The CDR3 extends over 13 amino acids. The germline V gene encodes CDR1 SEHNR and CDR2 FQNEAQ (reference sequence). Trimming stripped 1 base from V and 7 bases from J, with 7 bases between.

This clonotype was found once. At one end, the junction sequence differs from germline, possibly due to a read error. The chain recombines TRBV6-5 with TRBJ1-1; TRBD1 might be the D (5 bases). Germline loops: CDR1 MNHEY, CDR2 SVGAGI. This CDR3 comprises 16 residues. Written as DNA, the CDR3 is TGTGCCAGCACCCCCAACCCCACAGGATTGAACACTGAAGCTCTCTTT. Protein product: CASTPNPTGLNTEALF.

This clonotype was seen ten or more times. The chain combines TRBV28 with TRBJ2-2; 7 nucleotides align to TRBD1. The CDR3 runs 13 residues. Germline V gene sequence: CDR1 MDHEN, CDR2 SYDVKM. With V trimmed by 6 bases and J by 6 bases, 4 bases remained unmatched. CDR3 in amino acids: CASRLQGSGELFF. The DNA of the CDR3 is TGTGCCAGCAGATTACAGGGGTCCGGGGAGCTGTTTTTT. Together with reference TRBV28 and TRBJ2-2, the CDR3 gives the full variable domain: DVKVTQSSRYLVKRTGEKVFLECVQDMDHENMFWYRQDPGLGLRLIYFSYDVKMKEKGDIPEGYSVSREKKERFSLILESASTNQTSMYLCASRLQGSGELFFGEGSRLTVL.

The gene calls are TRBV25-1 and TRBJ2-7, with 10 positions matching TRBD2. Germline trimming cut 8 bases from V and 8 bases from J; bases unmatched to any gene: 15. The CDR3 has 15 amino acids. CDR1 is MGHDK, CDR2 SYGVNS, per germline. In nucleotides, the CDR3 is TGTGCCAGCGTTGAAGGTTGGCTAGCGGGAGTTCAGCAGTACTTC. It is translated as CASVEGWLAGVQQYF.

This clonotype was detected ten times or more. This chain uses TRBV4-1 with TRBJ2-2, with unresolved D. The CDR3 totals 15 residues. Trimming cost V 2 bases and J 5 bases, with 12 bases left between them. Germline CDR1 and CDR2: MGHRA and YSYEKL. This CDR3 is CASSQMQFETGELFF. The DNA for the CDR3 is TGCGCCAGCAGCCAAATGCAGTTCGAAACCGGGGAGCTGTTTTTT.

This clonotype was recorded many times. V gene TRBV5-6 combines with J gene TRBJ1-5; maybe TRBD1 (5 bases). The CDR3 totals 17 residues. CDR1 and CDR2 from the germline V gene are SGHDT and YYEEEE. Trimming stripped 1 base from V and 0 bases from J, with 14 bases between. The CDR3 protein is CASSLMRRQHSNQPQHF. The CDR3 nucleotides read TGTGCCAGCAGCTTGATGAGGAGACAGCATAGCAATCAGCCCCAGCATTTT.

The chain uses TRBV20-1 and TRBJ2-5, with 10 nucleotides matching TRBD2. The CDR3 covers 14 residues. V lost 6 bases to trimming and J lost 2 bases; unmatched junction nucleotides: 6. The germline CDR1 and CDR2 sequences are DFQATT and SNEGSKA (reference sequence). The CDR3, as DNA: TGCAGTGCGCGGACTAGCGGATCACAAGAGACCCAGTACTTC. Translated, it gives CSARTSGSQETQYF.

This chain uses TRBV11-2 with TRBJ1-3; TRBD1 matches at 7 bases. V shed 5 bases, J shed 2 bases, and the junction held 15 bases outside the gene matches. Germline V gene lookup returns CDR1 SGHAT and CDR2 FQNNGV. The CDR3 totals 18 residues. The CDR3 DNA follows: TGTGCCAGCAGCCAACATCGGACAGGACTTACTCCTGGAAACACCATATATTTT. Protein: CASSQHRTGLTPGNTIYF.

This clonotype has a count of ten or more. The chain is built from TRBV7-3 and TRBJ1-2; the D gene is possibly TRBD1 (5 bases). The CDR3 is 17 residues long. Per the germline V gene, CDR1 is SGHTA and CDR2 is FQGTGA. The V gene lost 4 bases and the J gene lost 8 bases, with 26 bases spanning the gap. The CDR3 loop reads CASSSAESGGGPGGYTF. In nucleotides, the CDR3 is TGTGCCAGCAGCTCCGCCGAATCCGGGGGGGGACCAGGCGGCTACACCTTC.